This T cell receptor beta chain was captured by sequencing in a study of T cell repertoires in cytomegalovirus infection. As for the study in general: In public TCR beta signatures, there were indications of both CMV infection and matching HLA type. Points from the study as a whole: Clonotypes of TCR beta that were HLA-C-restricted and CMV-specific dominated the ex vivo response.

Each CDR3 protein is one row after TCRdb ran MiXCR on the reads. The sample records about 530,000 distinct CDR3 sequences, approximately 26% being singletons. The count of this clonotype is one. The target antigen is unknown. Trimming pared 0 bases from V and 0 bases from J, leaving 8 bases between. The CDR3 sequence is 15 residues long. Germline-derived CDR1 and CDR2 are MGHRA and YSYEKL. Sequenced input: PBMCs. This rearrangement joins TRBV4-1 to TRBJ2-5, with D perhaps TRBD1 or TRBD2 (5 bases each). The receptor's source is a human donor in good health (CMV status not recorded). Some clones in this sample may be carry-over from other donors' samples. The CDR3 here is CASSQEGEYQETQYF. CDR3 DNA: TGCGCCAGCAGCCAAGAGGGGGAGTACCAAGAGACCCAGTACTTC.